The text below deals with one T cell receptor beta chain. Its cognate antigen is unknown. The treatment denotes: oral pan-JAK inhibitor, 5-10 mg twice daily. Collected material from alopecia areata patients comprised lesional scalp punch biopsies and peripheral blood. Extraction of RNA preceded its reverse transcription into cDNA, which served as the sequencing template. The table came from immunoSEQ multiplex PCR; TCRdb's copy has only in-frame clones and leaves some out. The data contain 190,000 or so clones, 55% to 70% of them seen just once; the ten biggest clones take up more than 5.5%. The sample originates from a study of CD8+ T cells in alopecia areata. Whole-study results and caveats: Higher clonality and more expanded CD8+ clones appeared in lesional than normal scalp. Tofacitinib did not eliminate many expanded lesional clones from scalp or blood.

The CDR3 is 12 amino acids. Trimming removed 2 bases at V and 4 bases at J, with 4 bases between. Germline CDR1 reads MNHEY; CDR2 reads SVGAGI. Sequencing used CD4+ T cells sorted from blood, obtained at week 24, from a patient treated with tofacitinib. This TCR derives from a human donor with alopecia areata. V gene TRBV6-5 combines with J gene TRBJ2-3; D call uncertain. This CDR3 is CASSYEADTQYF. DNA of the CDR3: TGTGCCAGCAGTTACGAGGCAGATACGCAGTATTTT.